This T cell receptor beta chain was recovered during a study of graft-versus-host responses after intestinal transplantation. Overall study context: Recipients underwent multivisceral, liver-intestinal, or isolated intestinal transplants. Anti-thymocyte globulin was used for induction in all recipients, who then took tacrolimus and steroids for roughly 3 years. Study conclusions and caveats: High graft-versus-host to host-versus-graft clonal ratios were seen in allografts of patients with graft-donor T cell macrochimerism. GvH clones surfaced in recipient marrow, some emerging earlier in ileum or blood.

On this clone itself: Antigen unknown.

Data came from immunoSEQ multiplex PCR; TCRdb stores just in-frame clones and leaves some out. The data contain about 43,000 clones, about 95% of them singletons. J gave up 4 bases and V 5 bases, and 8 bases lay outside the gene matches. This CDR3 is 15 amino acids long. Germline loops: CDR1 SGHTA, CDR2 FQGNSA. This clonotype was obtained from a human patient who received an intestinal transplant, so some T cells may come from the graft donor. This sequence joins TRBV7-2 and TRBJ1-5; 7 positions match TRBD1. Sample: PBMCs, taken more than 310 days after intestinal transplant. The chain's CDR3 is CASSPGPGGNQPQHF. The CDR3 DNA reads TGTGCCAGCAGCCCGGGGCCAGGGGGGAATCAGCCCCAGCATTTT.